Listed below are T cell receptor beta chains from one sample, sequenced in a study of blood T cells in healthy people across ages. TCRdb reprocessed the 5' RACE reads via MiXCR and lists one record per CDR3 protein. This repertoire shows approximately 1.5 million distinct CDR3 sequences, 35% to 45% found once; its top ten account for 4%. Sample: blood. These TCRs come from a woman between 18 and 29 years old in good health. The CDR3 runs from the conserved cysteine through the conserved F or W. The D gene is left open where the match is weak. Some rows mark clone size as missing; the rest say once, few, many or name a class of expanded clone.

d_call	v_call	clone_size	j_call	cdr3_aa	cdr3_nt
.	TRBV10-3	few	TRBJ1-5	CAISESRGSSNQPQHF	TGTGCCATCAGTGAGTCGAGAGGATCTAGCAATCAGCCCCAGCATTTT
.	TRBV12-3/TRBV12-4	once	TRBJ1-2	CASRPGSLNYGCTF	TGTGCCAGCAGGCCTGGGAGTCTTAACTATGGCTGCACCTTC
.	TRBV29-1	.	TRBJ2-3	CSGVAGFSTDTQYF	TGCAGCGGGGTGGCCGGATTTAGCACAGATACGCAGTATTTT
.	TRBV4-3	few	TRBJ2-1	CASSQDRGSEYNEQFF	TGCGCCAGCAGCCAAGACAGGGGTAGCGAGTACAATGAGCAGTTCTTC
.	TRBV20-1	.	TRBJ2-1	CSATVSNEQFF	TGCAGTGCTACCGTTAGTAATGAGCAGTTCTTC
TRBD1	TRBV28	.	TRBJ2-7	CASRQGYSEQYF	TGTGCCAGCAGACAGGGGTACAGCGAGCAGTACTTC
.	TRBV7-9	.	TRBJ2-2	CASSLQRTMNTGELFF	TGTGCCAGCAGCTTACAACGGACTATGAACACCGGGGAGCTGTTTTTT
.	TRBV18	.	TRBJ1-1	CASSPGHIRNTEAFF	TGTGCCAGCTCCCCAGGGCACATCCGGAACACTGAAGCTTTCTTT
.	TRBV5-1	.	TRBJ1-6	CASSLVFGVGSYQSPLHF	TGCGCCAGCAGCTTGGTATTTGGGGTCGGCAGCTATCAGTCGCCCCTCCACTTT
.	TRBV20-1	many	TRBJ2-5	CSARDLKRQDETQYF	TGCAGTGCTAGAGACTTAAAAAGACAGGATGAGACCCAGTACTTC
.	TRBV10-3	once	TRBJ2-1	CAISESLYRDFQETQFF	TGTGCCATCAGTGAGTCCCTCTACAGGGATTTCCAAGAGACCCAGTTCTTC
.	TRBV6-5	few	TRBJ1-6	CASSYSLGPSNSPLHF	TGTGCCAGCAGTTATTCCCTGGGGCCGAGTAATTCACCCCTCCACTTT
.	TRBV28	.	TRBJ2-5	CASSSTVQGNEQYF	TGTGCCAGCAGTTCTACGGTGCAGGGTAATGAGCAGTACTTC
.	TRBV29-1	few	TRBJ1-2	CSVEDPAAGSYGYTF	TGCAGCGTTGAAGATCCGGCGGCAGGGAGCTATGGCTACACCTTC
.	TRBV20-1	.	TRBJ2-7	CSARTLIGFSYEQYF	TGCAGTGCTCGGACTCTCATAGGGTTCTCCTACGAGCAGTACTTC
.	TRBV27	.	TRBJ2-7	CASSFGAGLGYEQYF	TGTGCCAGCAGTTTTGGGGCAGGGTTAGGCTACGAGCAGTACTTC
TRBD1	TRBV12-3/TRBV12-4	.	TRBJ2-2	CASSGQGPFGELFF	TGTGCTAGCAGTGGACAGGGCCCCTTCGGGGAGCTGTTTTTT
TRBD1	TRBV20-1	.	TRBJ2-7	CSAARDSAYEQYF	TGCAGTGCTGCCCGGGACAGTGCCTACGAGCAGTACTTC